This T cell receptor beta chain was retrieved from a study of shared clonotypes between healthy human individuals (TCRdb year 2020). Turning to the overall study: Two women and a few men aged 18 to 49 years were included in the cohort. Per donor, leukapheresis produced somewhere between about 0.8 and 9 billion PBMCs. Different laboratories and diverse techniques were used to prepare libraries and sequence TCR repertoires, to increase sequencing depth and limit assay-specific biases. For each donor, CD4 naive and CD4 memory were each run on three plates, CD8 naive on two plates, and CD8 memory on one plate. To estimate repertoire size and how much clonotypes are shared between individuals, the study performed deep sequencing of blood TCR repertoires from a few healthy adults.

Donors were healthy HIV-negative adults with no recently reported acute infections or vaccinations. All donors were Caucasian adults living in Nashville, Tennessee, USA. CD4+ T cells were enriched by magnetic negative selection, after which naive cells were positively selected on CD45RA and the negative fraction was taken as the memory subset. After blood collection by leukapheresis, PBMCs were isolated using Ficoll-Histopaque density gradient centrifugation and then cryopreserved in the vapor phase of liquid nitrogen. Purity and quantity of every magnetically sorted T cell population were checked by analytical flow cytometry. Each sorted fraction had its genomic DNA isolated and then quantified by UV absorbance on a Nanodrop 2000c. Using the deep immunoSEQ assay, TCR CDR3 regions were amplified from genomic DNA by multiplex PCR. Extracted genomic DNA from each cell subset was distributed evenly across all wells of several immunoSEQ 96-well plates, and each plate was treated as a replicate. For sorted subsets, about 200 ng genomic DNA, equal to tens of thousands of T cell genomes, was loaded into each replicate PCR. Purified libraries were measured with a Qubit 3.0 fluorometer, size-checked on a Bioanalyzer 2100, and measured again with the KAPA Library Quantification kit. A separate single-read 150-cycle Illumina NextSeq 550 flow cell was used to sequence each immunoSEQ 96-well plate. In the source study's methods: Because only junctional sequences without quality scores were contained in the immunoSEQ output, filtering matching that applied to full-length reads could not be performed. Sequences were annotated with PyIR, a Python wrapper for IgBLAST v1.9, using IMGT germline references to assign V/J genes and CDR3. Any read was removed if the V/J assignment was weak (E-value above 1e-6), the CDR3 was missing, or the read contained stop codons, out-of-frame junctions, or ambiguous translated residues. A V3J clonotype was defined by an identical inferred V gene, J gene, and CDR3 amino acid sequence. The percentage overlap between two repertoires was calculated by dividing the number of shared unique clonotypes by the size of the smaller repertoire. Richness of each repertoire was evaluated using RTK rarefaction, the Chao1 estimator, and Recon v2.1 estimates of unobserved clonotypes. Generation probabilities were computed with OLGA for all TCRbeta clonotypes obtained by the gDNA method from several donors. Sourced from immuneACCESS, this table was stored by TCRdb with only in-frame sequences that have V and J called. A share of the clones is absent; for the studies checked, an unresolved V gene accounts for under half, and the remainder has no known explanation. V and J calls and clone size come straight from that table; D and trimming were deduced from the DNA. The sample yields some 1 million clones; about three quarters were counted once. The ten most abundant clones make up 1.4% of the sample.

Paper-wide results and their limitations: Pairwise subsampling indicated that sequencing depth was expected to affect the degree of clonotype sharing among donors. Sampling was limited to blood, and TCR repertoires in tissue likely differ from TCR repertoires in blood. Even with the large sequencing depth, rarefaction of the sorted-subset datasets indicated that sequencing was incomplete. Sharing across several donors was observed for about 5% of naive CD4, about 4% of naive CD8, about 2.5% of memory CD4, and roughly 0.4% of memory CD8 clonotypes. Naive subsets generally had larger estimated clonotype richness than memory subsets. Higher generation probabilities were observed for clonotypes shared by all four sorted-subset donors than for non-shared clonotypes. The small number of donors limited the genetic and exposure-history diversity represented.

V sheds 5 bases and J sheds 7 bases, leaving 20 bases between their ends. The CDR3 measures 15 amino acids from cysteine to phenylalanine. Only CDR3 DNA is held: 45 bases, read in frame from base 1. CDR1 MGHRA and CDR2 YSYEKL are derived from the germline V gene. Regarding this clone: Which antigen it targets is not known. No much larger clonotype is one base removed from it; base qualities were not supplied.

The rearranged chain carries TRBV4-1 and TRBJ1-2; TRBD1 is possibly the D segment (6 matching bases). The specimen sequenced was memory CD4+ T cells sorted from blood. Reading the label with the study, this specimen's cell subset or site is: CD45RA-negative fraction. The sequence derives from a man aged 18-30 years in good health. The CDR3 corresponds to CASSSGTTHLSGYTF. The DNA is as follows: TGCGCCAGCAGCTCCGGGACAACGCATTTGAGTGGCTACACCTTC.